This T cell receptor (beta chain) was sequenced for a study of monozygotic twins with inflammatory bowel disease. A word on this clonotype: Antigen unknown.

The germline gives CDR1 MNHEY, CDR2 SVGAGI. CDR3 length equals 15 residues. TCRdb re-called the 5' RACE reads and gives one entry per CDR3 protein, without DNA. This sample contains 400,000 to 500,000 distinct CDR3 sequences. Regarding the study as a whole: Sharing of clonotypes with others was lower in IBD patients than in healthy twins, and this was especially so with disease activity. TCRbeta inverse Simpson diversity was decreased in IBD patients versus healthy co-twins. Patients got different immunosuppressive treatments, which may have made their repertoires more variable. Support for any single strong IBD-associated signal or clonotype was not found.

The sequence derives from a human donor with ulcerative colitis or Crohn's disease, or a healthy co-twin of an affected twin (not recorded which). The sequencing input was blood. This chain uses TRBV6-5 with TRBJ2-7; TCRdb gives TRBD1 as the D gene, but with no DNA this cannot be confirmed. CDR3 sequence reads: CASSYSSQGVYEQYF.